This T cell receptor (beta chain) was profiled in a study of blood T cell repertoires in COVID-19. In the study overall: Whether acute or convalescent, the COVID-19 samples came from the United States, Italy and Spain. Sources were T cells, B-cell-depleted T cells, or PBMCs; the material itself was cDNA or gDNA.

As processed by the authors: The authors estimated nucleated cell counts from reference gene primer amplification. Using immunoSEQ multiplex PCR, the repertoire was profiled, and TCRdb retains in-frame clones only, with some absent. That table is the source of V, J and clone size, and D and trimming were worked out from the DNA. The sample yields 310,000 or so clones, 70% to 90% seen once. The ends were cut back, 7 bases at V and 4 bases at J, with 13 bases in the middle. The CDR3 totals 13 residues. The germline V gene encodes CDR1 LGHDT and CDR2 YNNKEL (reference sequence). The TCR was taken from a woman between 50 and 59 years old with active or convalescent COVID-19. The chain carries TRBV3-1 (or the pseudogene TRBV3-2) and TRBJ1-1, with D possibly TRBD1 on 6 matching bases. The specimen was peripheral blood. CDR3 residues: CASTSRGGTEAFF. The CDR3 nucleotides read TGTGCCAGCACCTCTAGAGGGGGCACTGAAGCTTTCTTT.